The 21 T cell receptor beta chains below come from one sample, sequenced in a study of blood T cell repertoires in COVID-19. Sequencing was performed with immunoSEQ multiplex PCR; in TCRdb, only in-frame clones are kept and a portion is missing. The table lists about 33,000 clones, approximately 86% of them singletons. Sequencing input: peripheral blood. The receptors derive from a woman older than 75 with active or convalescent COVID-19.

The chain employs TRBV5-4 and TRBJ2-2, with 8 bases fitting TRBD1. Per the germline V gene, CDR1 is SGHNT and CDR2 is YYREEE (reference sequence). The CDR3 has 17 residues. The J segment lost 4 bases and the V segment lost 0 bases, leaving 8 bases of the junction unmatched. The CDR3 DNA reads as TGTGCCAGCAGCTTGGTTCAGGGGGCCTCGGGCACCGGGGAGCTGTTTTTT. The encoded protein is CASSLVQGASGTGELFF.

The chain uses TRBV30 and TRBJ2-5; D ambiguous. Germline V gene lookup returns CDR1 GTSNPN and CDR2 SVGIG (reference sequence). Trimming left V 0 bases short and J 1 base short, with 9 bases between. The CDR3 runs 14 residues. The CDR3 nucleotides are TGTGCCTGGAGTGTACAGCTGATCCAAGAGACCCAGTACTTC. This sequence encodes CAWSVQLIQETQYF.

This chain links TRBV24-1 with TRBJ2-1, with a possible D match to TRBD2 (6 bases). This CDR3 is built from 14 residues. Germline V CDR1 and CDR2: KGHDR, SFDVKD. Trimming removed 6 bases at V and 2 bases at J, with 10 bases between. CDR3 amino acids: CATSSERAYNEQFF. The CDR3 DNA follows: TGTGCCACCAGTTCCGAGCGGGCCTACAATGAGCAGTTCTTC.

The V and J genes are TRBV4-1 and TRBJ2-1; the match to TRBD2 covers 10 bases. Germline CDR1 reads MGHRA; CDR2 reads YSYEKL. CDR3 length equals 16 residues. V dropped 6 bases and J dropped 1; count of bases not matched to a gene: 6. CDR3 nucleotides: TGCGCCAGCAGTTACGGACTAGCGGCTTCCTACAATGAGCAGTTCTTC. Translation gives CASSYGLAASYNEQFF.

The chain has TRBV5-4 and TRBJ1-3; no firm D call. Germline assignment: CDR1 SGHNT and CDR2 YYREEE (reference sequence). The CDR3 is 13 residues long. With 8 bases removed from V and 0 bases from J, the gap between germline ends came to 9 bases. The CDR3 DNA is TGTGCCAGTGGCGACACCTCTGGAAACACCATATATTTT. Translated, it gives CASGDTSGNTIYF.

The J gene is TRBJ1-5, the V gene TRBV27; 7 bases line up with TRBD1. The CDR3 spans 16 residues. CDR1 and CDR2 from the germline V gene are MNHEY and SMNVEV (reference sequence). Unmatched junction bases numbered 11, after V lost 6 bases and J lost 3 bases. CDR3 protein: CASRLDAGTANQPQHF. As DNA, the CDR3 is TGTGCCAGCAGACTTGATGCCGGGACAGCCAATCAGCCCCAGCATTTT.

This clone has just one count. V usage is TRBV5-4 and J usage is TRBJ1-1; 8 bases line up with TRBD1. The germline CDR1 and CDR2 sequences are SGHNT and YYREEE (reference sequence). With 4 bases clipped from V and 3 bases from J, the junction kept 17 bases outside the gene matches. This CDR3 contains 18 residues. The CDR3 bases are TGTGCCAGCAGCCCCGGGGGTACAGGGGGTCAGAGGGACACTGAAGCTTTCTTT. Its protein is CASSPGGTGGQRDTEAFF. Full variable domain (remainder filled in from reference TRBV5-4 and TRBJ1-1): ETGVTQSPTHLIKTRGQQVTLRCSSQSGHNTVSWYQQALGQGPQFIFQYYREEENGRGNFPPRFSGLQFPNYSSELNVNALELDDSALYLCASSPGGTGGQRDTEAFFGQGTRLTVV.

This sequence joins TRBV9 and TRBJ1-4; the D is unclear. Germline V gene lookup returns CDR1 SGDLS and CDR2 YYNGEE. V lost 3 bases to trimming and J lost 4 bases, with 13 bases between them. This CDR3 is built from 15 residues. DNA of the CDR3: TGTGCCAGCAGCGGCGGGGTGGACGATAATGAAAAACTGTTTTTT. It translates to CASSGGVDDNEKLFF.

This clone has more than one count but fewer than ten. This chain links TRBV12-2 with TRBJ1-2; TRBD1 was called by the table and not checked on the DNA. TRBV12-2 is classified as a pseudogene. This CDR3 contains 18 residues. DNA of the CDR3: TGTGCAAGTCGATCAAACAGGACCCGATCCCTATTTAACTATGGCTACACCTTC. This sequence encodes CASRSNRTRSLFNYGYTF.

This clone was recorded a few times. CDR3 in DNA: TGTGCCAGCCTCAAGGGGGCCACCGGGGAGCTGTTTTTT. Residues: CASLKGATGELFF. The rearrangement uses TRBV19 and TRBJ2-2; TRBD1 agrees at 7 bases. Germline loops: CDR1 LNHDA, CDR2 SQIVND (reference sequence). The V gene end was trimmed by 9 bases and the J gene end by 4 bases; junction bases not matched to a gene: 5. The CDR3 loop spans 13 amino acids.

The genes are TRBV19 and TRBJ1-3, with a weak D call TRBD1 (5 bases). The CDR3 extends over 14 amino acids. Trimming left V 10 bases short and J 0 bases short, with 13 bases between. Germline CDR1 LNHDA, CDR2 SQIVND (reference sequence). The CDR3 reads CATARGGSGNTIYF. The CDR3 DNA reads as TGTGCCACCGCGCGGGGCGGCTCTGGAAACACCATATATTTT.

This rearrangement joins TRBV5-5 to TRBJ1-2, with D possibly being TRBD1 (6 bases). Per germline, CDR1 SGHKS and CDR2 YYEKEE (reference sequence). V gave up 3 bases and J gave up 8 bases, with 23 bases separating them. This CDR3 has 16 residues. The CDR3 loop is CASSWAPGGEGEGYTF. The CDR3 bases are TGTGCCAGCAGCTGGGCCCCGGGGGGCGAAGGGGAAGGCTACACCTTC.

The V gene is TRBV24-1, the J gene TRBJ1-4, with 9 positions matching TRBD1. Trimming took 3 bases from V and 7 from J; bases not matched to a gene: 5. From germline, CDR1 is KGHDR and CDR2 SFDVKD. The CDR3 totals 15 residues. The CDR3 DNA reads TGTGCCACCAGTGATAATACAGGGGGCGGTGAAAAACTGTTTTTT. It translates to CATSDNTGGGEKLFF.

V gene TRBV10-3 combines with J gene TRBJ1-6; 8 nucleotides align to TRBD1. The CDR3 spans 15 residues. V trimming: 6 bases; J trimming: 7 bases; junction bases outside the gene matches: 8. From germline, CDR1 is ENHRY and CDR2 SYGVKD. The CDR3 reads CAIRLTDRENSPLHF. The CDR3 region has the DNA TGTGCCATCAGGTTAACGGACAGGGAGAATTCACCCCTCCACTTT.

This clone was recorded once. The chain links TRBV2 to TRBJ2-2; a possible D gene is TRBD2 (6 bases). The CDR3 length is 14 residues. Trimming stripped 6 bases from V and 0 bases from J, with 8 bases between. CDR1 is SNHLY and CDR2 is FYNNEI in the germline V gene. CDR3 protein: CASRGEANTGELFF. For the CDR3, the DNA is TGTGCCAGCAGGGGGGAGGCGAACACCGGGGAGCTGTTTTTT.

This clone turned up a few times. The CDR3 loop reads CASRSYGAGSYNEQFF. The CDR3 nucleotides are TGTGCCAGCAGGTCTTATGGGGCTGGTTCCTACAATGAGCAGTTCTTC. The chain links TRBV28 to TRBJ2-1, with D perhaps matching TRBD1 (5 bases). The V gene's germline CDR1 is MDHEN and CDR2 SYDVKM. V lost 6 bases, J lost 1 base, and 16 bases lay in between. The CDR3 is 16 amino acids.

The chain combines TRBV19 with TRBJ2-1; 7 bases fit TRBD2. Germline loops: CDR1 LNHDA, CDR2 SQIVND (reference sequence). The CDR3 is 13 residues long. J lost 3 bases, V lost 11 bases, and 7 bases had no gene match. CDR3 bases: TGTGCCTCCCGGGGGGACCACTACAATGAGCAGTTCTTC. It yields the protein CASRGDHYNEQFF.

The J gene is TRBJ1-6, the V gene TRBV5-1; 8 positions match TRBD1. Germline V gives CDR1 SGHRS, CDR2 YFSETQ. The CDR3 totals 16 residues. V lost 0 bases and J lost 10; bases outside the gene matches: 9. CDR3 nucleotide sequence: TGCGCCAGCAGCTTGGGATGGACAGGGATCGGGTCACCCCTCCACTTT. Its protein product is CASSLGWTGIGSPLHF.

The rearrangement links TRBV5-1 to TRBJ2-7; D unresolved. The germline gives CDR1 SGHRS, CDR2 YFSETQ. Trimming shortened V by 4 bases and J by 0 bases, and 11 bases separated the two germline ends. CDR3 length: 14 amino acids. CDR3 sequence reads: CASSRYSNSYEQYF. The DNA for the CDR3 is TGCGCCAGCAGCCGATACTCCAACTCCTACGAGCAGTACTTC. Full variable domain (missing parts from reference TRBV5-1 and TRBJ2-7): KAGVTQTPRYLIKTRGQQVTLSCSPISGHRSVSWYQQTPGQGLQFLFEYFSETQRNKGNFPGRFSGRQFSNSRSEMNVSTLELGDSALYLCASSRYSNSYEQYFGPGTRLTVT.

This chain connects TRBV19 to TRBJ1-5, with D possibly matching TRBD1 (6 bases). Trimming took 3 bases from V and 0 from J, leaving 12 bases between them. In germline, CDR1 is LNHDA, CDR2 SQIVND (reference sequence). The CDR3 is 16 residues long. The CDR3 nucleotides read TGTGCCAGTAGTATTACTACAGGGATTAGCAATCAGCCCCAGCATTTT. This translates into CASSITTGISNQPQHF.

This chain connects TRBV6-5 to TRBJ2-7; 13 bases match TRBD2. V trimming: 8 bases; J trimming: 4 bases; junction bases outside the gene matches: 8. CDR1 and CDR2 from the germline V gene are MNHEY and SVGAGI. The length of the CDR3 is 15 residues. The CDR3 loop is CASYSGTSGEYEQYF. CDR3 sequence (DNA): TGTGCCAGCTATTCTGGGACTAGCGGGGAGTACGAGCAGTACTTC.